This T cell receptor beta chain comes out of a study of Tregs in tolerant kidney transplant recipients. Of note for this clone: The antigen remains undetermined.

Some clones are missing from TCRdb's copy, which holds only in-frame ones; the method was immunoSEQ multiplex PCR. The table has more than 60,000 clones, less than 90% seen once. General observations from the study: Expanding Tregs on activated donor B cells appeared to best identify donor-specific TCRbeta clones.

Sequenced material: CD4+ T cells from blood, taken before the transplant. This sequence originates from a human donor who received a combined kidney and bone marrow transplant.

CDR3 sequence: CASSRGAQTEAFF. CDR3 coding DNA: TGTGCCAGCAGCCGGGGGGCGCAAACTGAAGCTTTCTTT. The rearrangement links TRBV7-2 to TRBJ1-1; possible D gene TRBD1, 6 bases. The CDR3 covers 13 residues. Trimming shortened V by 5 bases and J by 5 bases, and 12 bases separated the two germline ends. Germline assignment: CDR1 SGHTA and CDR2 FQGNSA.